Following are 19 T cell receptor beta chains from one sample sequenced in a study of cytotoxic CD8 clonotypes in ibrutinib-treated CLL. Using immunoSEQ multiplex PCR, the repertoire was profiled, and TCRdb retains in-frame clones only, with some absent. The table includes fewer than 400,000 clones, roughly 67% detected once. The sequencing used PBMCs, collected after 36 months of ibrutinib treatment. Receptors were obtained from a human donor with chronic lymphocytic leukemia.

This chain connects TRBV6-5 to TRBJ1-2; no reliable D call. Germline V CDR1 and CDR2: MNHEY, SVGAGI. Deletions cut 3 bases from V and 8 bases from J, with 16 bases between. CDR3 size: 14 residues. The CDR3 sequence is CASSYTFRPNGYTF. DNA for the CDR3: TGTGCCAGCAGTTATACGTTTCGGCCAAACGGCTACACCTTC.

This chain joins TRBV15 and TRBJ2-5; D is possibly TRBD1 or TRBD2 (6 bases each). The CDR3 spans 17 residues. The V end was cut by 4 bases, the J end by 0 bases, with 18 bases between. Germline V CDR1 and CDR2: LNHNV, YYDKDF (reference sequence). The CDR3 DNA is TGTGCCACCAGCAACCCAGGGGACTGGCGAAACCAAGAGACCCAGTACTTC. It translates to CATSNPGDWRNQETQYF.

The count of this clone is one. The chain carries TRBV6-6 and TRBJ2-2, with D possibly matching TRBD2 (6 bases). The CDR3 consists of 16 residues. The germline V and J ends were trimmed by 5 bases and 0 bases, with 13 bases remaining between them. Germline CDR1 reads MNHNY; CDR2 reads SVGAGI (reference sequence). DNA for the CDR3: TGTGCCAGCAGTCGCGGCGGGAAAGCGAACACCGGGGAGCTGTTTTTT. Protein: CASSRGGKANTGELFF.

This sequence joins TRBV11-2 and TRBJ1-1, with D unclear. Germline values: CDR1 SGHAT, CDR2 FQNNGV. CDR3 length equals 12 residues. Trimming took 7 bases from V and 1 from J, leaving 7 bases between them. This chain's CDR3 is CASKQGNTEAFF. The DNA of the CDR3 is TGTGCCAGCAAACAAGGGAACACTGAAGCTTTCTTT.

V gene TRBV5-6 combines with J gene TRBJ2-5; TRBD2 aligns across 10 bases. Germline CDR1 is SGHDT and CDR2 is YYEEEE. V shed 4 bases, J shed 2 bases, and the junction held 8 bases outside the gene matches. The CDR3 runs to 16 residues. The CDR3 nucleotides read TGTGCCAGCAGCCTAGGACTAGCGGCAGTTCAAGAGACCCAGTACTTC. It translates to CASSLGLAAVQETQYF.

The CDR3 DNA follows: TGTGCCAGCAGCCACGGACCCCCCGATTGGCCCCAGCATTTT. Translated, it gives CASSHGPPDWPQHF. The chain carries TRBV5-8 and TRBJ1-5; D not certain. V was trimmed by 4 bases and J by 9 bases, leaving 17 bases between them. CDR3 size: 14 residues. The germline V gene has CDR1 SGHTS and CDR2 YDEGEE.

This chain connects TRBV4-3 to TRBJ2-6; 11 bases are shared with TRBD1. Per germline, CDR1 LGHNA and CDR2 YSLEER. With 6 bases clipped from V and 0 bases from J, the junction kept 13 bases outside the gene matches. The CDR3 sequence is 20 residues long. The CDR3 nucleotides are TGCGCCAGCAGTCGAAGGACAGGGGGCTTCTCTCTCTCTGGGGCCAACGTCCTGACTTTC. Translation: CASSRRTGGFSLSGANVLTF.

The chain couples TRBV28 to TRBJ1-1; D unresolved. The CDR3 has 14 residues. Looked up from germline, CDR1 is MDHEN and CDR2 is SYDVKM. V was pared by 6 bases and J by 2 bases, with 13 bases between. CDR3 in amino acids: CASRGGSSNTEAFF. The CDR3 nucleotides are TGTGCCAGCAGGGGAGGATCCTCCAACACTGAAGCTTTCTTT.

The V call is TRBV5-1, the J call TRBJ1-2; weak D call: TRBD1 (5 bases). Germline V gives CDR1 SGHRS, CDR2 YFSETQ. V lost 0 bases to trimming and J lost 8 bases, with 29 bases between them. The CDR3 totals 19 residues. The CDR3 sequence: CASSLASGLLTARSLGYTF. The CDR3 DNA follows: TGCGCCAGCAGCTTGGCAAGCGGTTTGTTGACAGCGAGGTCCTTGGGCTACACCTTC.

The chain employs TRBV11-3 and TRBJ1-4; possibly TRBD1 for D (5 bases). The germline gives CDR1 SGHNT, CDR2 YENEEA. The CDR3 covers 13 residues. V was shortened by 9 bases and J by 3 bases, with 11 bases between the two germline ends. CDR3 nucleotides: TGTGCCAGGAATCGGGACGCTAATGAAAAACTGTTTTTT. Its protein product is CARNRDANEKLFF.

The rearrangement uses TRBV7-3 and TRBJ2-7, with TRBD1 matching over 7 bases. Trimming removed 6 bases from V and 1 base from J; junction bases left unmatched: 6. There are 14 residues in the CDR3. In germline, CDR1 is SGHTA, CDR2 FQGTGA. CDR3 bases: TGTGCCAGCAGGGACGTGGGACAGTCCTACGAGCAGTACTTC. This translates into CASRDVGQSYEQYF.

The J gene is TRBJ2-7, the V gene TRBV6-6; 11 bases map to TRBD2. The CDR3 consists of 16 residues. V shed 0 bases, J shed 10 bases, and the junction held 11 bases outside the gene matches. In germline, CDR1 is MNHNY, CDR2 SVGAGI (reference sequence). The DNA for the CDR3 is TGTGCCAGCAGTTACTCGAAAGCTAGCGGGAGGACAATCCAGTACTTC. Translating gives CASSYSKASGRTIQYF.

CDR3: CASSRGYRGGGYEQYF. The CDR3 DNA follows: TGTGCCAGCAGTAGGGGCTACAGGGGTGGGGGCTACGAGCAGTACTTC. This chain uses TRBV27 with TRBJ2-7; 7 bases line up with TRBD1. V lost 5 bases and J lost 3; bases outside the gene matches: 13. CDR3 length: 16 residues. Looked up from germline, CDR1 is MNHEY and CDR2 is SMNVEV (reference sequence).

The V and J genes are TRBV9 and TRBJ2-7; 8 bases are a match to TRBD1. The germline gives CDR1 SGDLS, CDR2 YYNGEE. This CDR3 region has 16 residues. The V and J ends lost 3 bases and 0 bases, in that order; junction bases with no gene match: 8. CDR3 residues: CASSETPGQASYEQYF. CDR3 nucleotide sequence: TGTGCCAGCAGCGAGACCCCGGGACAGGCCTCCTACGAGCAGTACTTC.

This sequence joins TRBV15 and TRBJ2-7; 8 positions match TRBD2. V was pared by 0 bases and J by 0 bases, with 7 bases of the junction left unmatched. The CDR3 contains 17 residues. CDR1 is LNHNV, CDR2 YYDKDF, per germline (reference sequence). CDR3: CATSRDRFRGGSYEQYF. The CDR3 bases are TGTGCCACCAGCAGAGATCGGTTTCGGGGGGGCTCCTACGAGCAGTACTTC.

The chain is built from TRBV19 and TRBJ2-7; TRBD1 matches 7 bases. V was pared by 9 bases and J by 3 bases, with 14 bases of the junction left unmatched. The CDR3 covers 15 residues. Germline V gene lookup returns CDR1 LNHDA and CDR2 SQIVND (reference sequence). The CDR3 loop is CASGKTGNHYYEQYF. DNA for the CDR3: TGTGCCAGCGGTAAGACAGGGAACCACTACTACGAGCAGTACTTC.

This clone appeared a single time. V is TRBV5-6 and J is TRBJ2-6; D gene unclear. V was shortened by 1 base and J by 0 bases, with 14 bases between the two germline ends. The CDR3 is made up of 18 amino acids. Per the germline V gene, CDR1 is SGHDT and CDR2 is YYEEEE. CDR3 nucleotide sequence: TGTGCCAGCAGCTTGCGGTATCAGGACCTCTCTGGGGCCAACGTCCTGACTTTC. As protein: CASSLRYQDLSGANVLTF.

The chain recombines TRBV9 with TRBJ1-1; perhaps TRBD1 as D (5 bases). Germline CDR1 SGDLS, CDR2 YYNGEE. CDR3 length equals 12 residues. V lost 4 bases and J lost 6, with 10 bases in between. The CDR3 loop is CASSLRDPEAFF. In nucleotides, the CDR3 is TGTGCCAGCAGCCTGAGGGACCCTGAAGCTTTCTTT.

The genes are TRBV23-1 and TRBJ2-2; D gene ambiguous. TRBV23-1 is an ORF; its function is uncertain. V shed 3 bases and J shed 4 bases, with 6 bases lying between them. The CDR3 is 13 residues long. The chain's CDR3 is CASSHVGTGELFF. The CDR3 nucleotides read TGCGCCAGCAGTCACGTGGGCACCGGGGAGCTGTTTTTT.